Presented here are 7 T cell receptor beta chains from one specimen sequenced in a study of CXCR3-negative and CXCR3-positive naive CD8 T cells (dated 2019 in TCRdb). The instrument given in TCRdb is NextSeq 550. The Human TCR Profiling Kit (MiLaboratory) was used to prepare UMI-labeled 5' RACE TRB cDNA libraries. Through TCRdb reprocessing, the reads give one entry per CDR3 protein sequence; DNA is omitted. This sample's table has entries for around 65,000 distinct CDR3 sequences. In total, the top ten clones hold under 0.8% of the sample. Summary of the overall study and its limitations: Compared with CXCR3-negative naive cells, CXCR3-positive naive cells had TRB CDR3s with higher hydrophobicity (lower Kidera factor 4), lower energy, and higher strength and volume indices.

These receptors have no identified antigens. The sequenced material came from naive CXCR3+ CD8+ T cells from blood. In the paper's terms, the cell subset or site label means: CD45RO-CCR7+CD27+CD95- naive CD8+ T cells expressing CXCR3 (TNR3+). These receptor sequences come from a human donor in good health. Some clones in this sample may be carry-over from other donors' samples.

CDR3 loop: CSARDPSTSGSLAGEQFF. V and J are TRBV20-1 and TRBJ2-1; TCRdb indicates TRBD2, and absent DNA this call remains unverified. This CDR3 region has 18 residues. CDR1 DFQATT and CDR2 SNEGSKA come from the germline V gene (reference sequence).

The rearrangement joins TRBV27 to TRBJ2-4; TCRdb names TRBD1, which stays unverified in the absence of DNA. The V gene's germline CDR1 is MNHEY and CDR2 SMNVEV (reference sequence). The CDR3 is 13 residues long. The CDR3 is CASSMGQYNIQYF.

The CDR3: CASSPRQGATYNEQFF. The chain joins TRBV7-6 to TRBJ2-1; TCRdb outputs TRBD1, but without DNA this stays unchecked. The CDR3 is 16 residues long. Germline V CDR1 and CDR2: SGHVS, FNYEAQ. Full variable domain (outside the CDR3, taken from reference TRBV7-6 and TRBJ2-1): GAGVSQSPRYKVTKRGQDVALRCDPISGHVSLYWYRQALGQGPEFLTYFNYEAQQDKSGLPNDRFSAERPEGSISTLTIQRTEQRDSAMYRCASSPRQGATYNEQFFGPGTRLTVL.

This rearrangement joins TRBV2 to TRBJ2-7; lacking DNA, the TRBD2 call made by TCRdb goes unchecked. The CDR3 has 14 residues. Germline V gives CDR1 SNHLY, CDR2 FYNNEI. CDR3 protein: CASSEFTRAYEQYF.

The rearrangement links TRBV11-3 to TRBJ2-5. The CDR3 sequence is 13 residues long. Germline assignment: CDR1 SGHNT and CDR2 YENEEA. CDR3 amino acids: CASSPQWSETQYF.

CDR3 sequence reads: CASSFGGYGYTF. The chain is built from TRBV12-3 or TRBV12-4 and TRBJ1-2; TCRdb lists TRBD1, though no DNA is available to test this call. The CDR3 is 12 amino acids.

The CDR3 sequence is CASSPQRTGMRETQYF. The chain recombines TRBV7-6 with TRBJ2-5; TCRdb's D gene call, TRBD1, goes unchecked for lack of DNA. The length of the CDR3 is 16 residues. Per the germline V gene, CDR1 is SGHVS and CDR2 is FNYEAQ.